This entry is about one T cell receptor (beta chain). Its antigen is not yet known. HCMV serostatus was determined by detecting HCMV-specific IgG in serum with a commercial ELISA kit. Ficoll density gradient centrifugation was used to isolate peripheral blood mononuclear cells from blood. This specimen comes from a study of T cells expressing NK-cell markers (dated by TCRdb to about 2020). Regarding the complete study: Three sorted T-cell subsets (CD3+CD56+NKG2C+, CD3+CD56+NKG2C- and CD3+CD56-NKG2C+) from 7 to 9 donors had their TCR beta-chain repertoires profiled. The eight sequenced donors were randomly selected healthy volunteers, three men and five women. Of the eight sequenced donors, seven were found to be HCMV-seropositive and one was found to be HCMV-seronegative. Illumina HiSeq 2000/2500, MiSeq or NextSeq was used to sequence libraries as 2 x 150 bp reads.

Via the germline V gene, CDR1 is MNHEY and CDR2 SVGAGI. Inclusive of the bounding cysteine and phenylalanine, the CDR3 is 15 residues long. A DNA sequence was not provided. The paper as a whole reports these results and caveats: Those dominant clonotypes were again the most abundant among CD3+CD56-NKG2C+ cells in a handful of donors, at roughly 25-60.1%. Whether the expanded NKG2C-expressing T cell clones were specific for HCMV antigens remained unclear. For roughly 6 donors, the dominant CD3+CD56+NKG2C+ clonotypes were among the top 10 CD8+ clonotypes and accounted for roughly 1.0-7.5% of CD8+ T cells.

Sequenced using an Illumina HiSeq 2000. 5'RACE template switching, by which a universal primer site and unique molecular identifiers were added, was used to make TCR beta cDNA libraries. cDNA synthesis was primed from the TCR beta constant segment and was followed by two successive PCR amplification steps. On the authors' methods: Reads were demultiplexed and grouped by UMI with MIGEC, and clonotypes were assembled and quantified with MiTCR. To exclude erroneous sequences, only TCR cDNA sequences supported by at least two reads were retained. The tcR package was used for downstream repertoire analysis, with clonotypes matched between fractions based on CDR3 nucleotide sequence plus V segment. VDJmatch was used to annotate antigen specificity against VDJdb, with one amino acid substitution in CDR3 permitted. With the reads reprocessed by TCRdb, a single entry stands for each CDR3 protein sequence and no DNA is reported. TCRdb, not the authors, supplied the V and J calls. The table kept for this sample lists about 390,000 distinct CDR3 sequences. About 10% of the sample lies in the top ten.

What was sequenced was blood T cells: a sorted CD56 or NKG2C T cell subset, CD4+ or CD8+ T cells, or bulk PBMC T cells (not recorded which). The chain joins TRBV6-5 to TRBJ2-3; TCRdb's D call, TRBD1, is unchecked because there is no DNA. The source is a woman in her forties or fifties in good health. Donor details come from another sample of the same person, matched by shared clones. The CDR3 amino acid sequence is: CASSQEDRGRHTQYF.